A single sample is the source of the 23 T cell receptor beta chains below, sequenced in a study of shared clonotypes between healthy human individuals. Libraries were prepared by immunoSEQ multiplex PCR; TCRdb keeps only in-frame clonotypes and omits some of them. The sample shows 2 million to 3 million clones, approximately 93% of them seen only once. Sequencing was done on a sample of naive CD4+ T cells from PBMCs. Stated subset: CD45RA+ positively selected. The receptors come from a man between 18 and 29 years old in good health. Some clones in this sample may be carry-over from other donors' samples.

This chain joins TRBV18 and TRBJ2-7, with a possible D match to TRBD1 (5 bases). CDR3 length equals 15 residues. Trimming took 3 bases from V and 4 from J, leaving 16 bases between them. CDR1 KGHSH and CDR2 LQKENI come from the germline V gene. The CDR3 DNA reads TGTGCCAGCTCACCCTTGATCGACAGATTTTACGAGCAGTACTTC. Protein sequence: CASSPLIDRFYEQYF.

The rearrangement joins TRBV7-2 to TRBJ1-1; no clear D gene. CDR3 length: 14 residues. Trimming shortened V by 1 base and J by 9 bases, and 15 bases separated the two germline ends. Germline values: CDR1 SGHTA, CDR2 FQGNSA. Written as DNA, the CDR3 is TGTGCCAGCAGCTTAGGAGTGACATCCATGAAAGCTTTCTTT. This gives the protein CASSLGVTSMKAFF.

Here the CDR3 DNA reads TGTGCCAGCAGTTTATTTAAGACTAGCGGGAGGGTGGATGAGCAGTTCTTC. It specifies CASSLFKTSGRVDEQFF. J is TRBJ2-1 and V is TRBV27; 14 nucleotides line up with TRBD2. The CDR3 sequence is 17 residues long. Germline values: CDR1 MNHEY, CDR2 SMNVEV (reference sequence). Germline trimming cut 1 base from V and 8 bases from J; bases unmatched to any gene: 7.

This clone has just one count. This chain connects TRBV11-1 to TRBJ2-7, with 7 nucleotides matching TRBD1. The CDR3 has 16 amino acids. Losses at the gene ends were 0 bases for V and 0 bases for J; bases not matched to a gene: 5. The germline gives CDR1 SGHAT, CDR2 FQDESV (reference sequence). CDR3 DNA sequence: TGTGCCAGCAGCTTAGCAGGGGGCTCCCTCTCCTACGAGCAGTACTTC. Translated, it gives CASSLAGGSLSYEQYF.

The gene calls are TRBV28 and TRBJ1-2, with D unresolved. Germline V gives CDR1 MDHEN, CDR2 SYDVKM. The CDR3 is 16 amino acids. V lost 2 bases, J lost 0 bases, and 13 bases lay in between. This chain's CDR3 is CASSLALERANYGYTF. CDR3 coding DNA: TGTGCCAGCAGTTTAGCCTTGGAGCGCGCTAACTATGGCTACACCTTC.

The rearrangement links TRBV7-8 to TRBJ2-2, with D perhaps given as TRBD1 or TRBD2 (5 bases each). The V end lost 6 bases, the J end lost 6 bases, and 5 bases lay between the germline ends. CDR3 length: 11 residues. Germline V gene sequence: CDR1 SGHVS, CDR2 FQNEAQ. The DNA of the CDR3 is TGTGCCAGCAGGGGGGCCGGGGAGCTGTTTTTT. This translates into CASRGAGELFF.

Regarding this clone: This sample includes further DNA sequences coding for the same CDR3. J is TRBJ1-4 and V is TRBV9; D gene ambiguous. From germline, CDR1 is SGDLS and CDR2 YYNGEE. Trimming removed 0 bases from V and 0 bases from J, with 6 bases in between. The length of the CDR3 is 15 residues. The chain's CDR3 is CASSVGTATNEKLFF. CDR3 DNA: TGTGCCAGCAGCGTAGGGACCGCAACTAATGAAAAACTGTTTTTT.

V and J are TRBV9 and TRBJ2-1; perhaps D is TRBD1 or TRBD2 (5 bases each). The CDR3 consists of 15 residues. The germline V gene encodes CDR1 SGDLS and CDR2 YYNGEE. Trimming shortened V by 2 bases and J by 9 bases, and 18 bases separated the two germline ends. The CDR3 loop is CASSVHRDPGGEQFF. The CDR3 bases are TGTGCCAGCAGCGTCCACCGGGACCCCGGAGGTGAGCAGTTCTTC.

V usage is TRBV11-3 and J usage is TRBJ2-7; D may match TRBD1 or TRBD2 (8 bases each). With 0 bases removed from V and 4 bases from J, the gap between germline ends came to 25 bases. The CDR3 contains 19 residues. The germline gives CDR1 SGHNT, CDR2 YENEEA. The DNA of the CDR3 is TGTGCCAGCAGCTTAGAAGGCAGGGGGCGCGGTAGCGGGACATACGAGCAGTACTTC. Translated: CASSLEGRGRGSGTYEQYF.

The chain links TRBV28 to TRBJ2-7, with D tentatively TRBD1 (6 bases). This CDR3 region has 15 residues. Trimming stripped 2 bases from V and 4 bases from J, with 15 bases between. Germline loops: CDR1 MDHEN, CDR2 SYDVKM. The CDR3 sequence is CASSLGGRGAYEQYF. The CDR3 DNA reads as TGTGCCAGCAGTTTAGGCGGCAGGGGAGCTTACGAGCAGTACTTC.

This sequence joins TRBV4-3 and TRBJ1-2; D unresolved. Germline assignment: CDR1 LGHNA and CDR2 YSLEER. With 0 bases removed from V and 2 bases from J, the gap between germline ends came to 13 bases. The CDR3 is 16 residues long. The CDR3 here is CASSQDHTAHNYGYTF. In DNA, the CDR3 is TGCGCCAGCAGCCAAGATCACACAGCCCACAACTATGGCTACACCTTC.

The CDR3 loop reads CASNAGGGLDTQYF. The DNA for the CDR3 is TGTGCCAGCAACGCAGGGGGGGGATTAGATACGCAGTATTTT. V gene TRBV5-8 combines with J gene TRBJ2-3; D tentatively fits TRBD1 or TRBD2 (7 bases each). CDR1 is SGHTS and CDR2 is YDEGEE in the germline V gene. The CDR3 contains 14 residues. The V end lost 6 bases, the J end lost 5 bases, and 16 bases lay between the germline ends. Using reference TRBV5-8 and TRBJ2-3 for the parts outside the CDR3, the full variable domain is EAGVTQSPTHLIKTRGQQATLRCSPISGHTSVYWYQQALGLGLQFLLWYDEGEERNRGNFPPRFSGRQFPNYSSELNVNALELEDSALYLCASNAGGGLDTQYFGPGTRLTVL.

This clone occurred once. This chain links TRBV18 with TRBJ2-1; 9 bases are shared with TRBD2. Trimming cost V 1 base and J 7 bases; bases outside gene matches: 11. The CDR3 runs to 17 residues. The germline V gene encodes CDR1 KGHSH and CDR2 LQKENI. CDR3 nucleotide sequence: TGTGCCAGCTCACCACGGGGTGGACTAGCGTTCGGGAATGAGCAGTTCTTC. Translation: CASSPRGGLAFGNEQFF.

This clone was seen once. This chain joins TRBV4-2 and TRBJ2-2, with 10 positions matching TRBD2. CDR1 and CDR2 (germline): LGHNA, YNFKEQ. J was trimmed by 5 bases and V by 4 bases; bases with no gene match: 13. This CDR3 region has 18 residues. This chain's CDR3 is CASSRPTLAGDRTGELFF. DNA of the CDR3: TGTGCCAGCAGCCGACCCACCCTAGCGGGAGATCGGACCGGGGAGCTGTTTTTT.

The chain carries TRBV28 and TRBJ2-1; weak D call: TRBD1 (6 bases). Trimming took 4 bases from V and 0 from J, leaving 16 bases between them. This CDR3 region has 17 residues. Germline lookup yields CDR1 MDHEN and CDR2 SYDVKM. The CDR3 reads CASSSSTGTRSYNEQFF. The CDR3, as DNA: TGTGCCAGCAGTTCCTCGACAGGCACCCGCTCCTACAATGAGCAGTTCTTC.

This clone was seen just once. CDR3 DNA sequence: TGCAGCGTTGAAGTCTATCTGAACACTGAAGCTTTCTTT. This encodes CSVEVYLNTEAFF. The chain is built from TRBV29-1 and TRBJ1-1; D gene uncertain. The CDR3 is 13 residues long. Trimming left V 1 base short and J 0 bases short, with 6 bases between. Germline CDR1 SQVTM, CDR2 ANQGSEA.

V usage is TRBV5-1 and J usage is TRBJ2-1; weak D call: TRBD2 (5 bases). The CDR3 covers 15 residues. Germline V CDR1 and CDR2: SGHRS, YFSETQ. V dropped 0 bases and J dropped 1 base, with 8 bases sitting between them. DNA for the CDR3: TGCGCCAGCAGCTTGGGTAGCGAGTCCTACAATGAGCAGTTCTTC. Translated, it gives CASSLGSESYNEQFF.

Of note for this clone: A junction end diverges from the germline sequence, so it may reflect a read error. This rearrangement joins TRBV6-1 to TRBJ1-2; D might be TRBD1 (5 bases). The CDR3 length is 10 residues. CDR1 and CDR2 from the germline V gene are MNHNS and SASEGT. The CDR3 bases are TGTGCCAGCAGTGAAGACCCAGGGCACTTC. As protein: CASSEDPGHF.

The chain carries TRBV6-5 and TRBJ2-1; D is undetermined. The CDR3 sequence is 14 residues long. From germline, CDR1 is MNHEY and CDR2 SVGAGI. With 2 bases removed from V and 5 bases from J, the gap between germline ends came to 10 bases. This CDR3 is CASSYQTQHNEQFF. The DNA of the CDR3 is TGTGCCAGCAGTTACCAGACGCAGCACAATGAGCAGTTCTTC.

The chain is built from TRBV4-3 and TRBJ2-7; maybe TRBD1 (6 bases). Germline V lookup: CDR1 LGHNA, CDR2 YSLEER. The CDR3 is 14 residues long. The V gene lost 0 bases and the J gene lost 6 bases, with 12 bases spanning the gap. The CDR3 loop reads CASSQELGQGEQYF. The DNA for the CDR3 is TGCGCCAGCAGCCAAGAACTGGGACAAGGCGAGCAGTACTTC.

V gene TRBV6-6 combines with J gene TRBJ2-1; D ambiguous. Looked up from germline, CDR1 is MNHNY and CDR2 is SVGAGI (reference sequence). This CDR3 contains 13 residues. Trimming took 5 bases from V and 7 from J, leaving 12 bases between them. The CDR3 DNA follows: TGTGCCAGCAGTCTCTCACAGCTAAATGAGCAGTTCTTC. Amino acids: CASSLSQLNEQFF.

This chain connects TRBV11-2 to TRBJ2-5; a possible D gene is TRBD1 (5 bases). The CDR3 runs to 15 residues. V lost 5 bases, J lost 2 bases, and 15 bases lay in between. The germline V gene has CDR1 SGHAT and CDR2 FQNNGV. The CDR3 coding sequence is TGTGCCAGCAGCCACATAGCAGCAGGGCAAGAGACCCAGTACTTC. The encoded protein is CASSHIAAGQETQYF.

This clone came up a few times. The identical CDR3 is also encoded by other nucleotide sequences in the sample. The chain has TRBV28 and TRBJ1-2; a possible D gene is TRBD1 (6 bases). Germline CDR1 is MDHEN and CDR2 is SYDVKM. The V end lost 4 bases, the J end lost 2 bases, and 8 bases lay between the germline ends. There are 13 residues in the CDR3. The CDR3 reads CASSSGQNYGYTF. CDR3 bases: TGTGCCAGCAGTTCCGGACAGAACTATGGCTACACCTTC.